The 22 T cell receptor beta chains given below trace back to one sample, sequenced in a study of blood T cell repertoires in COVID-19. The repertoire was sequenced with immunoSEQ multiplex PCR; TCRdb's copy has only in-frame clones and lacks some. The sample lists 45,000 to 65,000 clones, 90% occurring once. The sequenced sample was peripheral blood. Receptors originate from a man aged 50 or older with acute or convalescent COVID-19.

This clone came up once. The V call is TRBV29-1, the J call TRBJ2-5; weak D call: TRBD2 (5 bases). The germline V gene has CDR1 SQVTM and CDR2 ANQGSEA. The CDR3 runs 13 residues. V was clipped by 4 bases and J by 5 bases, with 14 bases between them. CDR3 coding DNA: TGCAGCGTTGGACGACAACCGGGGGAGACCCAGTACTTC. This gives the protein CSVGRQPGETQYF.

This chain joins TRBV4-1 and TRBJ2-3; 7 nucleotides align to TRBD1. The V and J ends lost 5 bases and 5 bases, in that order; junction bases with no gene match: 10. There are 15 residues in the CDR3. CDR1 is MGHRA, CDR2 YSYEKL, per germline. CDR3 DNA: TGCGCCAGCAGCTTCGCCGGGACAGCCGGAGATACGCAGTATTTT. This codes for CASSFAGTAGDTQYF.

This rearrangement joins TRBV14 to TRBJ1-1; D is uncertain. Trimming cost V 1 base and J 6 bases, with 12 bases left between them. The V gene's germline CDR1 is SGHDN and CDR2 FVKESK. This CDR3 is built from 14 residues. The CDR3 DNA reads TGTGCCAGCAGCCAAGTTCGGGGTGGCGCTGAAGCTTTCTTT. This encodes CASSQVRGGAEAFF. The whole variable domain, remainder taken from reference TRBV14 and TRBJ1-1, is EAGVTQFPSHSVIEKGQTVTLRCDPISGHDNLYWYRRVMGKEIKFLLHFVKESKQDESGMPNNRFLAERTGGTYSTLKVQPAELEDSGVYFCASSQVRGGAEAFFGQGTRLTVV.

This rearrangement joins TRBV30 to TRBJ2-3; D possibly corresponds to TRBD2 (5 bases). The CDR3 is made up of 13 amino acids. The germline V gene has CDR1 GTSNPN and CDR2 SVGIG (reference sequence). With 4 bases removed from V and 0 bases from J, the gap between germline ends came to 8 bases. As DNA, the CDR3 is TGTGCCTGGAACGGCGGGAGCACAGATACGCAGTATTTT. It encodes CAWNGGSTDTQYF. The full variable domain, rest sourced from reference TRBV30 and TRBJ2-3, is SQTIHQWPATLVQPVGSPLSLECTVEGTSNPNLYWYRQAAGRGLQLLFYSVGIGQISSEVPQNLSASRPQDRQFILSSKKLLLSDSGFYLCAWNGGSTDTQYFGPGTRLTVL.

The genes are TRBV6-1 and TRBJ1-2; D may be TRBD1 (6 bases). The CDR3 extends over 15 amino acids. Per germline, CDR1 MNHNS and CDR2 SASEGT. The V end was cut by 3 bases, the J end by 2 bases, with 13 bases between. The CDR3: CASSEVGQGNYGYTF. CDR3 DNA sequence: TGTGCCAGCAGTGAGGTAGGCCAGGGGAACTATGGCTACACCTTC.

V and J are TRBV6-5 and TRBJ1-1; unclear D gene. CDR1 MNHEY and CDR2 SVGAGI come from the germline V gene. This CDR3 has 14 amino acids. V gave up 1 base and J gave up 1 base, with 7 bases separating them. In DNA, the CDR3 is TGTGCCAGCAGTTACTGGCGGGGGAACACTGAAGCTTTCTTT. The encoded protein is CASSYWRGNTEAFF.

The chain employs TRBV19 and TRBJ2-1, with TRBD1 as a possible D gene (6 bases). V lost 9 bases to trimming and J lost 4 bases, with 10 bases between them. The CDR3 consists of 12 residues. The germline V gene has CDR1 LNHDA and CDR2 SQIVND (reference sequence). DNA of the CDR3: TGTGCCAGCGGTACAGGGTACAATGAGCAGTTCTTC. Translating it yields CASGTGYNEQFF.

This rearrangement joins TRBV12-3 or TRBV12-4 to TRBJ1-3; D is uncertain. Trimming pared 3 bases from V and 3 bases from J, leaving 6 bases between. There are 13 residues in the CDR3. The CDR3 nucleotides read TGTGCCAGCAGTTTGGGAGGTGGAAACACCATATATTTT. Its translation is CASSLGGGNTIYF.

V gene TRBV19 combines with J gene TRBJ2-7, with 8 bases that match TRBD2. This CDR3 region has 14 residues. With 5 bases clipped from V and 2 bases from J, the junction kept 5 bases outside the gene matches. The germline V gene encodes CDR1 LNHDA and CDR2 SQIVND (reference sequence). CDR3 protein: CASSSGGPPYEQYF. The CDR3 nucleotides read TGTGCCAGTAGTTCGGGAGGGCCCCCCTACGAGCAGTACTTC.

This chain uses TRBV2 with TRBJ2-1; TRBD2 agrees at 9 bases. The germline gives CDR1 SNHLY, CDR2 FYNNEI. This CDR3 region has 15 residues. V gave up 6 bases and J gave up 9 bases; unmatched junction bases: 12. The DNA of the CDR3 is TGTGCCAGCAGCGGGGCTAGCGGGACTTTCATTGAGCAGTTCTTC. Amino acids: CASSGASGTFIEQFF.

This clone was picked up one time. CDR3 DNA: TGTGCCATCAGTGAGTCCGTAAACACTGAAGCTTTCTTT. It encodes CAISESVNTEAFF. V and J are TRBV10-3 and TRBJ1-1; D unclear. Germline-derived CDR1 and CDR2 are ENHRY and SYGVKD. V lost 0 bases, J lost 2 bases, and 4 bases lay in between. The CDR3 is made up of 13 amino acids.

The chain couples TRBV7-2 to TRBJ2-7, with D possibly being TRBD1 (5 bases). V lost 0 bases to trimming and J lost 4 bases, with 13 bases between them. Looked up from germline, CDR1 is SGHTA and CDR2 is FQGNSA. The CDR3 is made up of 15 amino acids. The CDR3 bases are TGTGCCAGCAGCTTAGCGACAGCCTCGATTTACGAGCAGTACTTC. This gives the protein CASSLATASIYEQYF.

This chain joins TRBV7-2 and TRBJ2-5; 11 bases agree with TRBD2. Germline V gene data show CDR1 as SGHTA and CDR2 as FQGNSA. The CDR3 has 16 residues. With V trimmed by 3 bases and J by 1 base, 4 bases remained unmatched. The CDR3 spells CASSLTSGTVQETQYF. In nucleotides, the CDR3 is TGTGCCAGCAGCTTGACTAGCGGGACGGTCCAAGAGACCCAGTACTTC.

The chain has TRBV12-5 and TRBJ2-3; perhaps TRBD1 as D (6 bases). The CDR3 loop spans 14 amino acids. CDR1 is LGHNT, CDR2 FRNRAP, per germline. V was cut by 1 base and J by 5 bases, with 10 bases left in between. CDR3 region: CASGLDRVGDTQYF. DNA of the CDR3: TGTGCTAGTGGTTTGGACAGGGTTGGAGATACGCAGTATTTT.

This chain connects TRBV7-6 to TRBJ1-6; 8 positions match TRBD1. The CDR3 spans 15 residues. V dropped 5 bases and J dropped 8; count of bases not matched to a gene: 8. Germline V gene lookup returns CDR1 SGHVS and CDR2 FNYEAQ. The CDR3 loop reads CASSARTGLDSPLHF. The CDR3 nucleotides are TGTGCCAGCAGCGCCCGGACAGGGCTGGATTCACCCCTCCACTTT. Complete variable domain (other parts from reference TRBV7-6 and TRBJ1-6): GAGVSQSPRYKVTKRGQDVALRCDPISGHVSLYWYRQALGQGPEFLTYFNYEAQQDKSGLPNDRFSAERPEGSISTLTIQRTEQRDSAMYRCASSARTGLDSPLHFGNGTRLTVT.

The chain combines TRBV2 with TRBJ2-5; possibly TRBD2 for D (5 bases). Trimming removed 3 bases at V and 5 bases at J, with 13 bases between. The CDR3 is 14 residues long. Germline CDR1 and CDR2: SNHLY and FYNNEI. CDR3 bases: TGTGCCAGCAGTGATAGGTCAGGAGGTGAGACCCAGTACTTC. Encoded protein: CASSDRSGGETQYF.

The chain links TRBV6-2 or TRBV6-3 to TRBJ2-5, with 8 positions matching TRBD2. V lost 3 bases to trimming and J lost 2 bases; unmatched junction nucleotides: 17. Germline V CDR1 and CDR2: MNHEY, SVGEGT. This CDR3 is built from 19 residues. The CDR3 sequence: CASSYNALGTSGSQETQYF. The CDR3 DNA is TGTGCCAGCAGTTATAATGCGTTGGGTACTAGCGGATCTCAAGAGACCCAGTACTTC.

The chain is built from TRBV5-5 and TRBJ2-4; 7 bases map to TRBD1. The CDR3 sequence is 14 residues long. Germline CDR1 is SGHKS and CDR2 is YYEKEE (reference sequence). V trimming: 3 bases; J trimming: 8 bases; junction bases outside the gene matches: 8. CDR3 loop: CASSSQGSYDIQYF. CDR3 nucleotides: TGTGCCAGCAGCTCACAGGGGAGTTATGACATTCAGTACTTC.

The chain carries TRBV2 and TRBJ2-3; 8 bases are shared with TRBD1. This CDR3 contains 14 residues. Germline V gene data show CDR1 as SNHLY and CDR2 as FYNNEI. The ends lost 8 bases at V and 6 bases at J; junction bases unmatched: 10. For the CDR3, the DNA is TGTGCCAGCGGGCCCCAGGGGGCGGGGGATACGCAGTATTTT. Protein product: CASGPQGAGDTQYF.

CDR3 protein: CATAPGTAHSPLHF. In nucleotides, the CDR3 is TGTGCCACCGCCCCCGGGACAGCGCATTCACCCCTCCACTTT. This chain uses TRBV18 with TRBJ1-6, with 7 bases that match TRBD1. V lost 10 bases and J lost 8; bases outside the gene matches: 11. Germline lookup yields CDR1 KGHSH and CDR2 LQKENI. This CDR3 is 14 amino acids long.

The J gene is TRBJ2-3, the V gene TRBV5-1; 11 bases are shared with TRBD1. Germline V gives CDR1 SGHRS, CDR2 YFSETQ. Trimming removed 4 bases from V and 4 bases from J; junction bases left unmatched: 11. The CDR3 extends over 17 amino acids. Here the CDR3 DNA reads TGCGCCAGCAGCCGAAGTATGCGGACAGGGGGCCCAGATACGCAGTATTTT. Translation gives CASSRSMRTGGPDTQYF.

V and J are TRBV11-3 and TRBJ2-2; 12 bases are shared with TRBD2. This CDR3 contains 18 residues. Germline values: CDR1 SGHNT, CDR2 YENEEA. V lost 6 bases and J lost 1; bases outside the gene matches: 9. The CDR3 loop reads CASRFLPGLAGNTGELFF. CDR3 nucleotide sequence: TGTGCCAGCAGATTCCTACCGGGACTAGCGGGGAACACCGGGGAGCTGTTTTTT.